The clone carrying this T cell receptor beta chain was detected once. Its antigen is not known. The assay was immunoSEQ multiplex PCR, and TCRdb's table has in-frame clones only and misses some. The sample has about 110,000 clones; over 80% are singletons. This record belongs to a study of CD4+ T cells in melanoma. Unmatched junction bases numbered 8, after V lost 6 bases and J lost 4 bases. The CDR3 sequence is 15 residues long. The germline gives CDR1 MDHEN, CDR2 SYDVKM. Notes on the study in general: Reportedly, melanoma neoantigen-specific CD4+ T cells showed varied differentiation states. CD8+ T cell, macrophage and B cell function reportedly correlated with neoantigen-specific CD4+ T cells.

The source material was peripheral blood. This TCR was sampled from a human donor with melanoma. The chain is built from TRBV28 and TRBJ2-2; 7 nucleotides agree with TRBD1. In DNA form, the CDR3 reads TGTGCCAGCAGGGAACGACAGGGAGCCACCGGGGAGCTGTTTTTT. Its translation is CASRERQGATGELFF.